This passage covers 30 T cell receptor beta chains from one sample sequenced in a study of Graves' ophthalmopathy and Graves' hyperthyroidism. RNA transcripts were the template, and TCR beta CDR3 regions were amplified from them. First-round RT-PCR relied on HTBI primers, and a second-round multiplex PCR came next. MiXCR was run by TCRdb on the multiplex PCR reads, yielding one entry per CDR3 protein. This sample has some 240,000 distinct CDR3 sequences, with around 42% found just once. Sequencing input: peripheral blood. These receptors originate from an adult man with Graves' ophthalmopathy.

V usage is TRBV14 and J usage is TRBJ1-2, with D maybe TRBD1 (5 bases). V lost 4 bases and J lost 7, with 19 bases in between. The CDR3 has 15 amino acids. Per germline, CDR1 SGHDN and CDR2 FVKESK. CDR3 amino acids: CASSPLGAVYPGYTF. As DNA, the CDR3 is TGTGCCAGCAGCCCCCTAGGGGCGGTCTACCCTGGCTACACCTTC.

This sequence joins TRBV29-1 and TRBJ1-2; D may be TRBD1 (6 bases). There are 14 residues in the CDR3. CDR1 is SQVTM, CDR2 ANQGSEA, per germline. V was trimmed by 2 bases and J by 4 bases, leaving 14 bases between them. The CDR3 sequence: CSVESGGEGYGYTF. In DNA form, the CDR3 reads TGCAGCGTTGAATCCGGGGGCGAGGGCTATGGCTACACCTTC.

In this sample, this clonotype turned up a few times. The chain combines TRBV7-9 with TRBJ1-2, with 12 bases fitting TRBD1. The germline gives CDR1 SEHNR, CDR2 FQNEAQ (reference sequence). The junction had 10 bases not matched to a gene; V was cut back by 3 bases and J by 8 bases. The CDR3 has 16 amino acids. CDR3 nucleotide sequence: TGTGCCAGCAGCTTGGCTCCGGGACAGGGGGCGCAGGGCTACACCTTC. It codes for CASSLAPGQGAQGYTF. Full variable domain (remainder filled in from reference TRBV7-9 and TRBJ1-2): DTGVSQNPRHKITKRGQNVTFRCDPISEHNRLYWYRQTLGQGPEFLTYFQNEAQLEKSRLLSDRFSAERPKGSFSTLEIQRTEQGDSAMYLCASSLAPGQGAQGYTFGSGTRLTVV.

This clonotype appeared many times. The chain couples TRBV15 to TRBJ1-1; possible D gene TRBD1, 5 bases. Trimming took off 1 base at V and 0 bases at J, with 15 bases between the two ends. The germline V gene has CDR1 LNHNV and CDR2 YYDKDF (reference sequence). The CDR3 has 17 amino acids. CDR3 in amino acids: CATSRGQLIGMNTEAFF. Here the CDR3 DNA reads TGTGCCACCAGCAGAGGACAGCTGATTGGGATGAACACTGAAGCTTTCTTT. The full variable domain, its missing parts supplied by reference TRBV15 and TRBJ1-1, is DAMVIQNPRYQVTQFGKPVTLSCSQTLNHNVMYWYQQKSSQAPKLLFHYYDKDFNNEADTPDNFQSRRPNTSFCFLDIRSPGLGDTAMYLCATSRGQLIGMNTEAFFGQGTRLTVV.

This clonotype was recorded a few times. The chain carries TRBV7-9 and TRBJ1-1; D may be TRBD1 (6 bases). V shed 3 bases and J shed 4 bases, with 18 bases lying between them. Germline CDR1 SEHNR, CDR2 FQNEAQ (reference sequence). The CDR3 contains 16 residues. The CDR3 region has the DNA TGTGCCAGCAGCTTGGAGGGCAACGGAGGGGGCACTGAAGCTTTCTTT. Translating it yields CASSLEGNGGGTEAFF.

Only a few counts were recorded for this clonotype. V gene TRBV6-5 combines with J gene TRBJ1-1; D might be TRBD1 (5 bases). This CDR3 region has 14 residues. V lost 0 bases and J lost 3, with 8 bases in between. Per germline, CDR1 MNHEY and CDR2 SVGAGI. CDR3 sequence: CASSYSQGYTEAFF. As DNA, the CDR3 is TGTGCCAGCAGTTACTCCCAGGGATACACTGAAGCTTTCTTT.

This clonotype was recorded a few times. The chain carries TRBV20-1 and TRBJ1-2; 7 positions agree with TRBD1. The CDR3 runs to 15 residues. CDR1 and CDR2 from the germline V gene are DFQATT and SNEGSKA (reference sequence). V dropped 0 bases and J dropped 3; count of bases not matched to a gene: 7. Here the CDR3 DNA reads TGCAGTGCTAGAGAAGGCGCGGGACAGTACTATGGCTACACCTTC. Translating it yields CSAREGAGQYYGYTF.

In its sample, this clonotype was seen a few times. This CDR3 is CATSDWTGANTGELFF. The CDR3 DNA is TGTGCCACCAGTGATTGGACAGGGGCGAACACCGGGGAGCTGTTTTTT. The rearrangement joins TRBV24-1 to TRBJ2-2, with 9 bases that match TRBD1. V gave up 2 bases and J gave up 0 bases; unmatched junction bases: 0. This CDR3 is built from 16 residues. Germline CDR1 reads KGHDR; CDR2 reads SFDVKD.

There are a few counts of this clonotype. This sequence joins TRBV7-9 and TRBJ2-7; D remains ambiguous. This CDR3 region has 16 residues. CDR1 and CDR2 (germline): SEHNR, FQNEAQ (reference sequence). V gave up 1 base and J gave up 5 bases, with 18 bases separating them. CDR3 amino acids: CASSLVGSSPPHEQYF. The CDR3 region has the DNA TGTGCCAGCAGCTTAGTAGGGTCCTCTCCCCCCCACGAGCAGTACTTC. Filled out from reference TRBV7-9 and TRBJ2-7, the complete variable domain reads DTGVSQNPRHKITKRGQNVTFRCDPISEHNRLYWYRQTLGQGPEFLTYFQNEAQLEKSRLLSDRFSAERPKGSFSTLEIQRTEQGDSAMYLCASSLVGSSPPHEQYFGPGTRLTVT.

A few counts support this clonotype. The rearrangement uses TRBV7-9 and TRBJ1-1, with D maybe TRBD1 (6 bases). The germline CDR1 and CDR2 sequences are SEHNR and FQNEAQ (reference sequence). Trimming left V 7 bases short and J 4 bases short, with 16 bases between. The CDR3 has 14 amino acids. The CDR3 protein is CASNSRGTLTEAFF. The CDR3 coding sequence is TGTGCCAGCAACTCGAGGGGGACCCTCACTGAAGCTTTCTTT.

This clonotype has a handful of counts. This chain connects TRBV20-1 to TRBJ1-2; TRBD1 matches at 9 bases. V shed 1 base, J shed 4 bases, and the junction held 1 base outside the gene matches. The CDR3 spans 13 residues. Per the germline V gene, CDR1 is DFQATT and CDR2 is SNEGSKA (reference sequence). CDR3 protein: CSARATGGYGYTF. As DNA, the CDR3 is TGCAGTGCTAGAGCGACAGGGGGCTATGGCTACACCTTC.

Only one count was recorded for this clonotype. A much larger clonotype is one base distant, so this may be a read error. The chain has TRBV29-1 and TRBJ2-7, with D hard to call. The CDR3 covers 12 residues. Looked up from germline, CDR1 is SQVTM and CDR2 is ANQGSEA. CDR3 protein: CGVSGVTYEQYF. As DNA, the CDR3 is TGCGGCGTTAGTGGGGTCACCTACGAGCAGTACTTC.

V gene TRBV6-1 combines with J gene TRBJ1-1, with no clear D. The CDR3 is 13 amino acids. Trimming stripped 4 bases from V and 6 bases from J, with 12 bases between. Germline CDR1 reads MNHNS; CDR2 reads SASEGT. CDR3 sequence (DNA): TGTGCCAGCAGTGGTGCCCGGGGTCCTGAAGCTTTCTTT. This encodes CASSGARGPEAFF.

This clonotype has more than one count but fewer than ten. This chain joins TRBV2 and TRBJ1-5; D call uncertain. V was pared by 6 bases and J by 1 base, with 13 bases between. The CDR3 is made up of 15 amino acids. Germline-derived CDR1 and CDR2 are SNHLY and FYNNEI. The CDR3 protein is CASSPIIPSNQPQHF. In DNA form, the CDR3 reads TGTGCCAGCAGCCCAATTATCCCGAGCAATCAGCCCCAGCATTTT.

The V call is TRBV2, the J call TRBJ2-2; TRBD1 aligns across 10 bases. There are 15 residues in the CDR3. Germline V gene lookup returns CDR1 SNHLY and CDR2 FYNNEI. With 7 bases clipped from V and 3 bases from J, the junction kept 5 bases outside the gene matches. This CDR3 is CASTATGGHTGELFF. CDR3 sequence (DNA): TGTGCCAGCACGGCGACAGGGGGCCACACCGGGGAGCTGTTTTTT.

The CDR3 loop reads CSVHTQGGSTDTQYF. The CDR3 DNA reads as TGCAGCGTACATACCCAGGGGGGAAGCACAGATACGCAGTATTTT. The chain couples TRBV29-1 to TRBJ2-3; D is possibly TRBD1 (7 bases). Germline V gene lookup returns CDR1 SQVTM and CDR2 ANQGSEA. The CDR3 length is 15 residues. Trimming stripped 6 bases from V and 0 bases from J, with 16 bases between.

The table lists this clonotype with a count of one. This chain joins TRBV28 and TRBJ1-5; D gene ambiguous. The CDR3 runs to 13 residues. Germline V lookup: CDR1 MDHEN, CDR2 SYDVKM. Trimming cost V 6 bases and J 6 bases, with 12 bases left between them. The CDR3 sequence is CASRLVGSQPQHF. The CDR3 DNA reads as TGTGCCAGCAGACTCGTTGGGAGTCAGCCCCAGCATTTT.

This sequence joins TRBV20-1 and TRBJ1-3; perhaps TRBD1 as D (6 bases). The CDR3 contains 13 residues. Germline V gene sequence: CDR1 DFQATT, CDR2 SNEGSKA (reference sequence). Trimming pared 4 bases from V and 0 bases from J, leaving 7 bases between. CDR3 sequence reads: CSATQGSGNTIYF. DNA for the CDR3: TGCAGTGCTACACAGGGCTCTGGAAACACCATATATTTT.

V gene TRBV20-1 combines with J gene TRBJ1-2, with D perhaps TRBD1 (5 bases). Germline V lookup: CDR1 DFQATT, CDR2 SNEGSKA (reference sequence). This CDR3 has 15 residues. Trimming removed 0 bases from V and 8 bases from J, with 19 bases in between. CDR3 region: CSARDEQAPLNGYTF. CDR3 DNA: TGCAGTGCTAGAGATGAACAGGCCCCATTAAACGGCTACACCTTC.

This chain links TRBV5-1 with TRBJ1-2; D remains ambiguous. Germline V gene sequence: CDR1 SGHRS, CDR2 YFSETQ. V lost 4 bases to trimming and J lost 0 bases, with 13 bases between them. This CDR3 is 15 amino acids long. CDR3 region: CASSTDGGANYGYTF. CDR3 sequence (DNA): TGCGCCAGCAGCACCGACGGCGGAGCTAACTATGGCTACACCTTC.

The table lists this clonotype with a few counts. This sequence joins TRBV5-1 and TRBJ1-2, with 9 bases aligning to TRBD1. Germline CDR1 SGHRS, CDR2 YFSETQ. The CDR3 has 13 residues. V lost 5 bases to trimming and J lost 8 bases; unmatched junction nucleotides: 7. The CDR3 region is CASSWTGAEGYTF. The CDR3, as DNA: TGCGCCAGCAGTTGGACAGGGGCGGAGGGCTACACCTTC.

The CDR3 reads CASSSPDRAYGYTF. In DNA, the CDR3 is TGTGCCAGCAGTTCCCCGGACCGCGCATATGGCTACACCTTC. This sequence joins TRBV12-3 or TRBV12-4 and TRBJ1-2; D unclear. CDR3 length: 14 residues. The V gene lost 4 bases and the J gene lost 5 bases, with 14 bases spanning the gap.

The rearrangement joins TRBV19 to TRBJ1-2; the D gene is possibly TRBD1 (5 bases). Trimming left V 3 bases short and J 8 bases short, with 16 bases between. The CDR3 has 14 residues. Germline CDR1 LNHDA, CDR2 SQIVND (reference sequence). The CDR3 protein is CASSMQGEDGGYTF. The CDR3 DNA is TGTGCCAGTAGTATGCAGGGCGAAGATGGCGGCTACACCTTC.

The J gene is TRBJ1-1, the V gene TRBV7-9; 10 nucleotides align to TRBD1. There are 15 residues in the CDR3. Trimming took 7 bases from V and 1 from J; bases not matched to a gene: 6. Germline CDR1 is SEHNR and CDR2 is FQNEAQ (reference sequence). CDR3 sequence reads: CASTPGQGENTEAFF. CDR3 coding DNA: TGTGCCAGCACCCCCGGACAGGGGGAGAACACTGAAGCTTTCTTT. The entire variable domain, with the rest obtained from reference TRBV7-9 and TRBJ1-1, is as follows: DTGVSQNPRHKITKRGQNVTFRCDPISEHNRLYWYRQTLGQGPEFLTYFQNEAQLEKSRLLSDRFSAERPKGSFSTLEIQRTEQGDSAMYLCASTPGQGENTEAFFGQGTRLTVV.

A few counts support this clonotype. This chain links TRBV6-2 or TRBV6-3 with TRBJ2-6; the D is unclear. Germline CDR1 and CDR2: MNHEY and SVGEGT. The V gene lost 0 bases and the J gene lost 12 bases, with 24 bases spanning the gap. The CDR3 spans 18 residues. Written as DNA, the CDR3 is TGTGCCAGCAGTTACTCGGTCAGGAGTGGCAGGAGTGTGGGCGTCCTGACTTTC. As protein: CASSYSVRSGRSVGVLTF.

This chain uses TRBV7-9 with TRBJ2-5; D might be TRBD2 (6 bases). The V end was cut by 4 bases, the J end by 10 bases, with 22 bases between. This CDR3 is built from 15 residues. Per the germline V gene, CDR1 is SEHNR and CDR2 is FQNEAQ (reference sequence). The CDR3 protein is CASSYMGLSTGDQYF. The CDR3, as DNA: TGTGCCAGCAGCTACATGGGACTGTCTACCGGAGACCAGTACTTC.

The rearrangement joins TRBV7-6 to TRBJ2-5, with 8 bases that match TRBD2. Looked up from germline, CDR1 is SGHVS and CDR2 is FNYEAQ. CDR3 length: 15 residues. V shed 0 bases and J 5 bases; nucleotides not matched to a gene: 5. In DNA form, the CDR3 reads TGTGCCAGCAGCTTAGCCGGGGGGGGTTCCGAGACCCAGTACTTC. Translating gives CASSLAGGGSETQYF.

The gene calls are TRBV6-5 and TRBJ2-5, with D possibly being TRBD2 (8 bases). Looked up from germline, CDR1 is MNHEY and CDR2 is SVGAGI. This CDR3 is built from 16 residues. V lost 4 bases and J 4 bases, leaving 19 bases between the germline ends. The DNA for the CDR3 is TGTGCCAGCAGTTTTTTAGCGGGACAGAGGGGAGAGACCCAGTACTTC. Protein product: CASSFLAGQRGETQYF.

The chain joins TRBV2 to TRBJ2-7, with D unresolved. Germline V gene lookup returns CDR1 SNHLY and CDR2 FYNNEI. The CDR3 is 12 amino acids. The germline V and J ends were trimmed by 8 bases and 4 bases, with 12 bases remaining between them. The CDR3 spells CASSPPTYEQYF. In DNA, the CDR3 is TGTGCCAGCTCACCTCCAACATACGAGCAGTACTTC.

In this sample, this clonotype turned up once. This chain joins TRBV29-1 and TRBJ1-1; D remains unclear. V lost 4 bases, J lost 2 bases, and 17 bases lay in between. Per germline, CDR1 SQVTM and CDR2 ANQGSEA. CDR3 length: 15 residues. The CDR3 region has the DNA TGCAGCGTTGCCAGCAGTTTCGCCGTAAACACTGAAGCTTTCTTT. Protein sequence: CSVASSFAVNTEAFF.